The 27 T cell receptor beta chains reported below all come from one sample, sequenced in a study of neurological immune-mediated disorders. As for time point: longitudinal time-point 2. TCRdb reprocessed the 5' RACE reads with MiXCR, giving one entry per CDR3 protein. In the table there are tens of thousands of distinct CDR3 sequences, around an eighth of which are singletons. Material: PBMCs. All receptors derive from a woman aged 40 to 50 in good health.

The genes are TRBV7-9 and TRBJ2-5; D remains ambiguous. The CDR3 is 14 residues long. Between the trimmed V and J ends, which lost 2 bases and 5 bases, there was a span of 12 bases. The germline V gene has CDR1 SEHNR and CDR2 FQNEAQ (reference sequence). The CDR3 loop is CASSLSGDPETQYF. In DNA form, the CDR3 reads TGTGCCAGCAGCTTATCTGGGGATCCGGAGACCCAGTACTTC.

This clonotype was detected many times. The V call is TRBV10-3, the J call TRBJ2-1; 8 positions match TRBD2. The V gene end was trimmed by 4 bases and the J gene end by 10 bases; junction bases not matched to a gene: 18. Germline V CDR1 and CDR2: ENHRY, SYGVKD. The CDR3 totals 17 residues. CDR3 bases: TGTGCCATCAGTGCGCGCGCCGGGACTAGAGGTGTCGGGGAGCAGTTCTTC. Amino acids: CAISARAGTRGVGEQFF.

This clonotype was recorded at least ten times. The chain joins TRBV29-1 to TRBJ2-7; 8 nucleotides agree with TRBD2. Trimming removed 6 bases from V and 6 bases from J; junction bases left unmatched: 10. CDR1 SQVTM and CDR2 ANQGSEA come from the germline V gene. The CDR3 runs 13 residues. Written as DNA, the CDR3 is TGCAGCGTGACGGGGGGGCAGCGTGGCGAGCAGTACTTC. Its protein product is CSVTGGQRGEQYF.

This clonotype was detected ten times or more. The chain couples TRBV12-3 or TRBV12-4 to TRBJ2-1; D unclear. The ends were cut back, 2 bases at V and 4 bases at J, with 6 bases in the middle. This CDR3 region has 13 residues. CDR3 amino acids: CASSLRLYNEQFF. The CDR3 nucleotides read TGTGCCAGCAGTTTAAGGCTTTACAATGAGCAGTTCTTC.

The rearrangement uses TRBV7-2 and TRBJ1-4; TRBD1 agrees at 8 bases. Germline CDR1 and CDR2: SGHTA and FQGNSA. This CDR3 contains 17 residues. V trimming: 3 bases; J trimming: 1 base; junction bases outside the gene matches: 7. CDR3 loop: CASSFSYDRGTNEKLFF. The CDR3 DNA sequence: TGTGCCAGCAGCTTCTCCTATGACAGGGGAACTAATGAAAAACTGTTTTTT.

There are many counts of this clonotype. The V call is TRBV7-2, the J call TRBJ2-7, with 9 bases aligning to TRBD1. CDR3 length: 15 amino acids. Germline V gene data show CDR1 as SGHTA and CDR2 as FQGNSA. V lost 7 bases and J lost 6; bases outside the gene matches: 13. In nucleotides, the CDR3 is TGTGCCAGCACCCCCCTACAGGGGGCGCAAGGCGAGCAGTACTTC. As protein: CASTPLQGAQGEQYF. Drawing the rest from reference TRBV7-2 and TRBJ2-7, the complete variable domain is GAGVSQSPSNKVTEKGKDVELRCDPISGHTALYWYRQSLGQGLEFLIYFQGNSAPDKSGLPSDRFSAERTGGSVSTLTIQRTQQEDSAVYLCASTPLQGAQGEQYFGPGTRLTVT.

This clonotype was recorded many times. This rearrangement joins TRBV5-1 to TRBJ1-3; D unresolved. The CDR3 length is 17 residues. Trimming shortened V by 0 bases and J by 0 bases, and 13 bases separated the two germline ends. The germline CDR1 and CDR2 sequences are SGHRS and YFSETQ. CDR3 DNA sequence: TGCGCCAGCAGCTTGGCCGCAGCTGGGAGCTCTGGAAACACCATATATTTT. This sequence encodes CASSLAAAGSSGNTIYF.

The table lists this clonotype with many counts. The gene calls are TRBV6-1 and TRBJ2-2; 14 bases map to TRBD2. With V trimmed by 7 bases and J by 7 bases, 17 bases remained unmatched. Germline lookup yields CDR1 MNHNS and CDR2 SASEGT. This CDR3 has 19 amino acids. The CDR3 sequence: CASTSGGWTSGRIGGELFF. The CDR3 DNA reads TGTGCCAGCACCAGCGGGGGCTGGACTAGCGGGAGGATCGGCGGGGAGCTGTTTTTT.

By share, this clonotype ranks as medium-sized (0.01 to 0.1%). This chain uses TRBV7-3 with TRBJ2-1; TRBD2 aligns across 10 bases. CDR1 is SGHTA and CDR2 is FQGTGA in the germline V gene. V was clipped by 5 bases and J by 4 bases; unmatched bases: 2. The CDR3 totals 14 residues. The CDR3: CASSIAGGYNEQFF. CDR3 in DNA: TGTGCCAGCAGCATAGCGGGGGGTTACAATGAGCAGTTCTTC. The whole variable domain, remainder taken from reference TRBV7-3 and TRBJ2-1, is GAGVSQTPSNKVTEKGKYVELRCDPISGHTALYWYRQSLGQGPEFLIYFQGTGAADDSGLPNDRFFAVRPEGSVSTLKIQRTERGDSAVYLCASSIAGGYNEQFFGPGTRLTVL.

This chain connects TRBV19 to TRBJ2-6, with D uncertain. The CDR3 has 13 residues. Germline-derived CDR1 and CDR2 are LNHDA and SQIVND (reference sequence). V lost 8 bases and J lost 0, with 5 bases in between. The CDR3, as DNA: TGTGCCAGTTCAGTCTCTGGGGCCAACGTCCTGACTTTC. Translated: CASSVSGANVLTF.

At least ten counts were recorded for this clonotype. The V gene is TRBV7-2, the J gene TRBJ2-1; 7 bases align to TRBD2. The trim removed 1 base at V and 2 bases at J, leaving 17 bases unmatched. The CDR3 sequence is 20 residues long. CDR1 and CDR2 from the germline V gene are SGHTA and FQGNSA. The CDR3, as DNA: TGTGCCAGCAGCTTAGTGGGGCCTAGCGGAATTCAAAGCCCCTACAATGAGCAGTTCTTC. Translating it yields CASSLVGPSGIQSPYNEQFF.

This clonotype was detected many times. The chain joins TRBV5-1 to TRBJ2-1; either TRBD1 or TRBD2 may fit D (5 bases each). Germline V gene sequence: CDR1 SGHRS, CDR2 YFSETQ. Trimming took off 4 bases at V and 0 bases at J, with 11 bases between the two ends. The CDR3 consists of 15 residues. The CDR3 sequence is CASSRDGSSYNEQFF. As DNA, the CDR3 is TGCGCCAGCAGCCGGGACGGAAGCTCCTACAATGAGCAGTTCTTC.

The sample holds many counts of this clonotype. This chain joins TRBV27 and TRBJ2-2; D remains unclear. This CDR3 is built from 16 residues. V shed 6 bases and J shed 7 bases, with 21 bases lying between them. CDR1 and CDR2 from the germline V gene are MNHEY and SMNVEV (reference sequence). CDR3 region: CASRRLSSPSFGELFF. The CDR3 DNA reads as TGTGCCAGCAGGCGATTGTCCTCCCCCTCGTTCGGGGAGCTGTTTTTT.

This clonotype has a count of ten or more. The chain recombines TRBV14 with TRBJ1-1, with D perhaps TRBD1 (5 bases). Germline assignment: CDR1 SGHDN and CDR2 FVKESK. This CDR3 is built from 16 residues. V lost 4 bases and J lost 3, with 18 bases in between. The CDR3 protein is CASSRIPGGGHTEAFF. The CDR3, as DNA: TGTGCCAGCAGCCGAATCCCGGGGGGAGGGCACACTGAAGCTTTCTTT.

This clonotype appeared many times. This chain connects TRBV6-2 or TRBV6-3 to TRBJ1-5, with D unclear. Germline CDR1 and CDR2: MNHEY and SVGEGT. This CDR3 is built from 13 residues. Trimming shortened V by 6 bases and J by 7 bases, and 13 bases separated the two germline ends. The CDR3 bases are TGTGCCAGCAGGGACTCGCCTCACCAGCCCCAGCATTTT. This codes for CASRDSPHQPQHF.

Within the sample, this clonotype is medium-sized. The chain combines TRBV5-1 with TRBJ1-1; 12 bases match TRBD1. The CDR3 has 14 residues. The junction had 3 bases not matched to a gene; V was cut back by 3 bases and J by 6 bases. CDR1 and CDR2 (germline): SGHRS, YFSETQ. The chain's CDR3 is CASSSGTGGSEAFF. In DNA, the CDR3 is TGCGCCAGCAGCTCCGGGACAGGGGGCTCTGAAGCTTTCTTT. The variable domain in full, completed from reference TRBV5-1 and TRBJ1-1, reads KAGVTQTPRYLIKTRGQQVTLSCSPISGHRSVSWYQQTPGQGLQFLFEYFSETQRNKGNFPGRFSGRQFSNSRSEMNVSTLELGDSALYLCASSSGTGGSEAFFGQGTRLTVV.

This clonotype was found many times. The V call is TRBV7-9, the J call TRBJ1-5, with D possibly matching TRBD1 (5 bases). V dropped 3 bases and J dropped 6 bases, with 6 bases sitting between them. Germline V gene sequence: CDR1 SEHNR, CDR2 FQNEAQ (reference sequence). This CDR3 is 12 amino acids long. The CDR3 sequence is CASSLGGQPQHF. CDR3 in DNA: TGTGCCAGCAGCTTGGGGGGTCAGCCCCAGCATTTT.

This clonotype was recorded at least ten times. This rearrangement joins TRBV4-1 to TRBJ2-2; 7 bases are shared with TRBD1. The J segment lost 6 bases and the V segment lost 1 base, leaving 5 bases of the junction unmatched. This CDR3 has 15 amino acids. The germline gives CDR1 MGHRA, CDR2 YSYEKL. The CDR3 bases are TGCGCCAGCAGCCAAGGGACAGGTTTACCCGGGGAGCTGTTTTTT. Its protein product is CASSQGTGLPGELFF.

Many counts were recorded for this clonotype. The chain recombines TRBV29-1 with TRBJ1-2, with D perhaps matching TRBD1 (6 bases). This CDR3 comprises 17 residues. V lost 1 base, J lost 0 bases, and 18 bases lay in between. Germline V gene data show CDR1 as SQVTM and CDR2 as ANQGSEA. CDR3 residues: CSVEGMIFGTSNYGYTF. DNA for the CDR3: TGCAGCGTTGAAGGGATGATTTTCGGGACATCTAACTATGGCTACACCTTC.

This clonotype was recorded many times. The CDR3 DNA follows: TGTGCCAGCAGCTTAGTCTACGAGCAGTACTTC. Translated: CASSLVYEQYF. The genes are TRBV7-2 and TRBJ2-7, with unresolved D. Germline lookup yields CDR1 SGHTA and CDR2 FQGNSA. There are 11 residues in the CDR3. V lost 1 base and J 3 bases, leaving 1 base between the germline ends.

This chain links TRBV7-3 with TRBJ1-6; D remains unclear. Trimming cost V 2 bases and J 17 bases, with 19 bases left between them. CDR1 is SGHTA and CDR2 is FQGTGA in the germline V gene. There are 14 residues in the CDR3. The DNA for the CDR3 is TGTGCCAGCAGCTTAGGTATCCAGTTGTCACCATTCCACTTT. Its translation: CASSLGIQLSPFHF. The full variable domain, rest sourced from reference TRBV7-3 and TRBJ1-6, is GAGVSQTPSNKVTEKGKYVELRCDPISGHTALYWYRQSLGQGPEFLIYFQGTGAADDSGLPNDRFFAVRPEGSVSTLKIQRTERGDSAVYLCASSLGIQLSPFHFGNGTRLTVT.

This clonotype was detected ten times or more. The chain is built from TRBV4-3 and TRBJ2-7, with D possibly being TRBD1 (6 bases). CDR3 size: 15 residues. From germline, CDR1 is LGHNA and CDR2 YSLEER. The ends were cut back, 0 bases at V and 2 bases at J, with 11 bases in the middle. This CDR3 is CASSQDLNRAYEQYF. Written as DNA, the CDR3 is TGCGCCAGCAGCCAAGATCTTAACAGGGCCTACGAGCAGTACTTC.

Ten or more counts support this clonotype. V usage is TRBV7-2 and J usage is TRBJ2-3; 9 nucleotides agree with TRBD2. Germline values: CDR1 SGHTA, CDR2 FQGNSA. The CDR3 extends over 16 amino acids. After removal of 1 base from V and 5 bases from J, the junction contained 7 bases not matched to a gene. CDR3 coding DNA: TGTGCCAGCAGCTTAGTACCGCGGGGGGGCGGAGATACGCAGTATTTT. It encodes CASSLVPRGGGDTQYF.

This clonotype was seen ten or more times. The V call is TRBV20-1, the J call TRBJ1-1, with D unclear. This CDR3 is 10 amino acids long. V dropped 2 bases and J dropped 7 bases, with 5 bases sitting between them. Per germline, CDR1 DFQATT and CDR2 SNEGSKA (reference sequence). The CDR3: CSARFGEAFF. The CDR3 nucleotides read TGCAGTGCTAGATTCGGTGAAGCTTTCTTT.

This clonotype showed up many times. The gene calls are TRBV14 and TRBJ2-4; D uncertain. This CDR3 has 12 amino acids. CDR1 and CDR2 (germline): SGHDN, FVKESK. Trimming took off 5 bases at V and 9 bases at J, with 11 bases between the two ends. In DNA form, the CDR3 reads TGTGCCAGCAGCTTCGGATCACGCATTCAGTACTTC. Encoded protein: CASSFGSRIQYF. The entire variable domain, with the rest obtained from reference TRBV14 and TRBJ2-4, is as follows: EAGVTQFPSHSVIEKGQTVTLRCDPISGHDNLYWYRRVMGKEIKFLLHFVKESKQDESGMPNNRFLAERTGGTYSTLKVQPAELEDSGVYFCASSFGSRIQYFGAGTRLSVL.

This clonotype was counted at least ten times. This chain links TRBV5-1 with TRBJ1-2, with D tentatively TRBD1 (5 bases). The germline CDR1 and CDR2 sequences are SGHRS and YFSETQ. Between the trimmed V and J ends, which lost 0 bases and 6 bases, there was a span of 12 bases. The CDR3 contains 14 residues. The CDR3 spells CASSLGQRGNGYTF. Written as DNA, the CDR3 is TGCGCCAGCAGCTTGGGACAGAGAGGGAATGGCTACACCTTC.

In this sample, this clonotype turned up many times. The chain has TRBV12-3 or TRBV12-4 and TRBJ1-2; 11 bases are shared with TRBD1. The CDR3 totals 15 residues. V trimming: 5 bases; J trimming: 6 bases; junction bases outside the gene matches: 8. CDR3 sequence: CASSTRTGGIHGYTF. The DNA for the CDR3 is TGTGCCAGCAGTACAAGGACAGGGGGCATCCATGGCTACACCTTC.